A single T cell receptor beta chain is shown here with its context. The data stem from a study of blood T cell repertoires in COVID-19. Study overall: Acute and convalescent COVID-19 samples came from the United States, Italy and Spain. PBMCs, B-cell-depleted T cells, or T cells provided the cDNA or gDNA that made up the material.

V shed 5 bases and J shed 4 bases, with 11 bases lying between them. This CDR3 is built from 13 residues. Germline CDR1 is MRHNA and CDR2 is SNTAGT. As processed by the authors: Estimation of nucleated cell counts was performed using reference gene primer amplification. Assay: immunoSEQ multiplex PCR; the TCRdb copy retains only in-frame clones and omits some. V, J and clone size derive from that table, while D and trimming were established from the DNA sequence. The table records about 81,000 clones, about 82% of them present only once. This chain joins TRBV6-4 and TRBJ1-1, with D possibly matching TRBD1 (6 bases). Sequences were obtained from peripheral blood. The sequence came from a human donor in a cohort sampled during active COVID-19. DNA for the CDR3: TGTGCCAGCAGTCTGAAACAGGGCACTGAAGCTTTCTTT. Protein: CASSLKQGTEAFF.